These 26 T cell receptor beta chains originate from one sample sequenced in a study of T cell responses to AZD1222 COVID-19 vaccine. Sequencing used immunoSEQ multiplex PCR; TCRdb keeps in-frame clones, though not all of them. The sample consists of about 130,000 clones, 92% of them appearing once. The input for sequencing was peripheral blood, taken on day 0 of AZD1222 vaccination. These receptors came from an adult in good health.

This chain joins TRBV6-4 and TRBJ1-2, with a weak D call TRBD1 (6 bases). Trimming removed 5 bases from V and 5 bases from J, with 18 bases in between. This CDR3 comprises 15 residues. Germline assignment: CDR1 MRHNA and CDR2 SNTAGT. The CDR3 nucleotides are TGTGCCAGCAGTTTTCCGATAGGGGGGACTTATGGCTACACCTTC. This gives the protein CASSFPIGGTYGYTF.

The chain joins TRBV18 to TRBJ2-7, with D perhaps TRBD1 (6 bases). The V and J ends lost 3 bases and 1 base respectively, with 13 bases between them. The CDR3 loop spans 15 amino acids. Germline CDR1 reads KGHSH; CDR2 reads LQKENI. The CDR3 here is CASSPAPQGSYEQYF. The CDR3 nucleotides are TGTGCCAGCTCACCGGCGCCCCAGGGGTCCTACGAGCAGTACTTC.

This chain links TRBV2 with TRBJ2-5; D is perhaps TRBD2 (5 bases). V lost 8 bases, J lost 5 bases, and 15 bases lay in between. Germline V gene data show CDR1 as SNHLY and CDR2 as FYNNEI. This CDR3 is 13 amino acids long. CDR3 nucleotide sequence: TGTGCCAGCTCCGACGGGGTAGGCGAGACCCAGTACTTC. Protein: CASSDGVGETQYF. Full variable domain (rest looked up from reference TRBV2 and TRBJ2-5): EPEVTQTPSHQVTQMGQEVILRCVPISNHLYFYWYRQILGQKVEFLVSFYNNEISEKSEIFDDQFSVERPDGSNFTLKIRSTKLEDSAMYFCASSDGVGETQYFGPGTRLLVL.

V gene TRBV19 combines with J gene TRBJ2-1; 8 bases align to TRBD2. This CDR3 spans 15 amino acids. After removal of 1 base from V and 8 bases from J, the junction contained 7 bases not matched to a gene. The germline gives CDR1 LNHDA, CDR2 SQIVND (reference sequence). The CDR3 coding sequence is TGTGCCAGTAGTATAGCCGCGGGGGGCTTCCATGAGCAGTTCTTC. Amino acids: CASSIAAGGFHEQFF.

The chain couples TRBV25-1 to TRBJ1-1; D may be TRBD1 (6 bases). CDR1 and CDR2 from the germline V gene are MGHDK and SYGVNS. Trimming removed 4 bases from V and 8 bases from J, with 20 bases in between. The CDR3 covers 15 residues. The CDR3, as DNA: TGTGCCAGCAGTGGGGAACCGGGACAATGGGGGGAAGCTTTCTTT. This encodes CASSGEPGQWGEAFF. The variable domain in full, with the rest retrieved from reference TRBV25-1 and TRBJ1-1, is EADIYQTPRYLVIGTGKKITLECSQTMGHDKMYWYQQDPGMELHLIHYSYGVNSTEKGDLSSESTVSRIRTEHFPLTLESARPSHTSQYLCASSGEPGQWGEAFFGQGTRLTVV.

V gene TRBV3-1 (or the pseudogene TRBV3-2) combines with J gene TRBJ1-1; a weak D match, TRBD1 (5 bases). Per the germline V gene, CDR1 is LGHDT and CDR2 is YNNKEL (reference sequence). CDR3 size: 14 residues. Trimming removed 2 bases at V and 6 bases at J, with 13 bases between. The CDR3 DNA reads as TGTGCCAGCAGCCAAATAGCTGGGGGAGCTGAAGCTTTCTTT. This translates into CASSQIAGGAEAFF.

This clone showed up just once. The chain combines TRBV5-1 with TRBJ1-1, with 8 bases lining up with TRBD1. Germline V gene sequence: CDR1 SGHRS, CDR2 YFSETQ. The trim removed 5 bases at V and 3 bases at J, leaving 9 bases unmatched. CDR3 size: 15 residues. The CDR3 nucleotides are TGCGCCAGCAGAACTCGGACAGGGCAAGACACTGAAGCTTTCTTT. Amino acids: CASRTRTGQDTEAFF.

The chain has TRBV19 and TRBJ2-3, with 9 bases lining up with TRBD1. The V and J ends lost 4 bases and 0 bases, in that order; junction bases with no gene match: 8. The CDR3 has 17 residues. Germline CDR1 reads LNHDA; CDR2 reads SQIVND (reference sequence). The CDR3 DNA reads TGTGCCAGTAGTAAATCCGGGACAGGGACTAGCACAGATACGCAGTATTTT. Its translation: CASSKSGTGTSTDTQYF.

The V gene is TRBV5-6, the J gene TRBJ1-6, with D maybe TRBD1 (5 bases). CDR3 size: 14 residues. V lost 5 bases, J lost 10 bases, and 16 bases lay in between. Germline V CDR1 and CDR2: SGHDT, YYEEEE. CDR3 DNA: TGTGCCAGCAGAACCGGACTTGGGGGGTCACCCCTCCACTTT. Residues: CASRTGLGGSPLHF.

The J gene is TRBJ1-2, the V gene TRBV10-3; D ambiguous. Germline V gene data show CDR1 as ENHRY and CDR2 as SYGVKD. V shed 4 bases and J shed 7 bases, with 7 bases lying between them. The CDR3 runs to 11 residues. The CDR3 nucleotides are TGTGCCATCAGTGCGGGTGCTGGCTACACCTTC. Protein sequence: CAISAGAGYTF.

The genes are TRBV5-5 and TRBJ1-1, with TRBD1 matching 7 bases. The germline V gene has CDR1 SGHKS and CDR2 YYEKEE (reference sequence). There are 17 residues in the CDR3. Germline trimming cut 4 bases from V and 2 bases from J; bases unmatched to any gene: 14. CDR3 protein: CASSAGGGQEYNTEAFF. For the CDR3, the DNA is TGTGCCAGCAGCGCGGGCGGCGGACAGGAATACAACACTGAAGCTTTCTTT.

V and J are TRBV7-2 and TRBJ1-4; 8 nucleotides align to TRBD1. The CDR3 runs 16 residues. Germline assignment: CDR1 SGHTA and CDR2 FQGNSA. The V segment lost 3 bases and the J segment 7 bases; nucleotides outside the gene matches: 10. The CDR3 DNA follows: TGTGCCAGCAGCTTTATGGCAGGGGGCCGCGGTGAAAAACTGTTTTTT. Its protein product is CASSFMAGGRGEKLFF.

The chain carries TRBV30 and TRBJ1-1; D is unclear. Germline V gene sequence: CDR1 GTSNPN, CDR2 SVGIG (reference sequence). This CDR3 has 18 residues. The V gene lost 4 bases and the J gene lost 0 bases, with 24 bases spanning the gap. CDR3 region: CAWTDASLPGFMNTEAFF. The CDR3 DNA follows: TGTGCCTGGACCGACGCCTCTTTACCGGGTTTCATGAACACTGAAGCTTTCTTT.

This chain uses TRBV15 with TRBJ2-5, with D uncertain. Germline V CDR1 and CDR2: LNHNV, YYDKDF (reference sequence). Trimming pared 1 base from V and 2 bases from J, leaving 11 bases between. The CDR3 loop spans 15 amino acids. CDR3 residues: CATSRGARTQETQYF. Written as DNA, the CDR3 is TGTGCCACCAGCAGAGGGGCCAGAACACAAGAGACCCAGTACTTC.

The V call is TRBV19, the J call TRBJ1-2; D uncertain. The CDR3 totals 14 residues. CDR1 LNHDA and CDR2 SQIVND come from the germline V gene (reference sequence). Trimming removed 5 bases at V and 5 bases at J, with 15 bases between. The DNA of the CDR3 is TGTGCCAGTAGTGCGATGGGAAATACTTATGGCTACACCTTC. This sequence encodes CASSAMGNTYGYTF.

This clone was observed a single time. This sequence joins TRBV11-3 and TRBJ2-3, with 9 bases fitting TRBD2. The CDR3 contains 18 residues. J lost 8 bases, V lost 5 bases, and 20 bases had no gene match. Germline V gene lookup returns CDR1 SGHNT and CDR2 YENEEA. The CDR3 spells CASSPQGDTSGPVLTQYF. The CDR3, as DNA: TGTGCCAGCAGCCCCCAAGGGGACACTAGCGGGCCCGTACTTACGCAGTATTTT.

To note about this clone: One junction end does not reproduce the germline sequence, and a read error may be involved. The chain is built from TRBV7-2 and TRBJ1-6; 9 nucleotides match TRBD1. Germline CDR1 and CDR2: SGHTA and FQGNSA. The CDR3 covers 11 residues. The CDR3 region is CASSTTGGVYF. In DNA, the CDR3 is TGTGCCAGCAGCACTACAGGGGGCGTCTACTTT.

The sample holds one count of this clone. Here the CDR3 DNA reads TGTGCCAGCAGTTCCCAGGCCCAGCAGTACTTC. Amino acids: CASSSQAQQYF. V gene TRBV12-3 or TRBV12-4 combines with J gene TRBJ2-7; D remains unclear. V lost 4 bases and J lost 8, with 9 bases in between. The CDR3 contains 11 residues.

The chain is built from TRBV6-5 and TRBJ1-2; 8 nucleotides align to TRBD1. The CDR3 has 15 amino acids. Germline-derived CDR1 and CDR2 are MNHEY and SVGAGI. Trimming removed 0 bases from V and 5 bases from J; junction bases left unmatched: 5. The CDR3 loop is CASSYSAGGNYGYTF. CDR3 coding DNA: TGTGCCAGCAGTTACTCGGCAGGGGGCAATTATGGCTACACCTTC.

The J gene is TRBJ1-1, the V gene TRBV5-1; D gene ambiguous. The germline gives CDR1 SGHRS, CDR2 YFSETQ. The CDR3 runs 14 residues. The V and J ends lost 2 bases and 6 bases respectively, with 14 bases between them. The CDR3 is CASSLQIESAEAFF. The CDR3 nucleotides are TGCGCCAGCAGCTTACAGATCGAATCCGCTGAAGCTTTCTTT.

This chain joins TRBV29-1 and TRBJ2-5, with 9 bases fitting TRBD1. The length of the CDR3 is 13 residues. With 8 bases clipped from V and 3 bases from J, the junction kept 7 bases outside the gene matches. CDR1 is SQVTM and CDR2 is ANQGSEA in the germline V gene. CDR3 protein: CSTRTGVEETQYF. DNA of the CDR3: TGCAGCACCCGGACAGGGGTGGAAGAGACCCAGTACTTC. The full variable domain, with the rest looked up from reference TRBV29-1 and TRBJ2-5, is SAVISQKPSRDICQRGTSLTIQCQVDSQVTMMFWYRQQPGQSLTLIATANQGSEATYESGFVIDKFPISRPNLTFSTLTVSNMSPEDSSIYLCSTRTGVEETQYFGPGTRLLVL.

V gene TRBV4-1 combines with J gene TRBJ1-5, with TRBD1 identical over 10 bases. CDR1 MGHRA and CDR2 YSYEKL come from the germline V gene. The CDR3 is 19 residues long. Germline trimming cut 1 base from V and 2 bases from J; bases unmatched to any gene: 11. The CDR3 DNA reads as TGCGCCAGCAGCCAAGCCGGGACAGGGGTAGAATTCGGCAATCAGCCCCAGCATTTT. It specifies CASSQAGTGVEFGNQPQHF.

V gene TRBV18 combines with J gene TRBJ1-4, with D maybe TRBD1 (5 bases). CDR1 is KGHSH and CDR2 is LQKENI in the germline V gene. The CDR3 covers 16 residues. The V end lost 2 bases, the J end lost 0 bases, and 10 bases lay between the germline ends. The CDR3 sequence is CASSPKGTATNEKLFF. CDR3 coding DNA: TGTGCCAGCTCACCAAAGGGGACGGCAACTAATGAAAAACTGTTTTTT.

The rearrangement uses TRBV7-2 and TRBJ2-7; D could derive from TRBD1 or TRBD2 (5 bases each). The CDR3 runs to 13 residues. V was pared by 5 bases and J by 2 bases, with 10 bases between. Germline V gene data show CDR1 as SGHTA and CDR2 as FQGNSA. The CDR3 spells CASSQGRAYEQYF. The CDR3 region has the DNA TGTGCCAGCAGCCAGGGACGGGCCTACGAGCAGTACTTC.

This chain connects TRBV5-1 to TRBJ2-3; D is uncertain. The germline V gene encodes CDR1 SGHRS and CDR2 YFSETQ. This CDR3 has 14 amino acids. Trimming cost V 0 bases and J 4 bases, with 9 bases left between them. The CDR3 DNA sequence: TGCGCCAGCAGCTTGGAGTTTCCCCCAGATACGCAGTATTTT. Residues: CASSLEFPPDTQYF.

This chain joins TRBV5-1 and TRBJ2-3; D tentatively reads TRBD1 or TRBD2 (6 bases each). The CDR3 spans 17 residues. Trimming cost V 4 bases and J 4 bases, with 22 bases left between them. CDR1 and CDR2 from the germline V gene are SGHRS and YFSETQ. The CDR3 nucleotides read TGCGCCAGCAGCCCACGCTCCGGGGGTGGGGGCGCAGATACGCAGTATTTT. Its translation: CASSPRSGGGGADTQYF.